Listed below are T cell receptor beta chains from one sample, sequenced in a study of cytomegalovirus exposure and HLA in healthy donors. This table comes from immunoSEQ multiplex PCR, and its TCRdb copy is limited to in-frame clones, with some not included. The profile shows roughly 68,000 clones, approximately 77% of them singletons. The specimen sequenced was PBMCs. The receptor set was obtained from a woman aged 25 to 45 in good health and CMV-seropositive. The CDR3 runs from the conserved cysteine through the conserved F or W. A D gene is named only where the DNA matches it firmly. Expanded clones get a size class; other rows say once, few or many, or leave the size out.

v_gene	abundance	j_gene	d_gene	CDR3aa	CDR3nt
TRBV4-2	few	TRBJ1-3	.	CASSRSEAAGNTIYF	TGTGCCAGCAGCCGGTCGGAGGCTGCTGGAAACACCATATATTTT
TRBV7-6	.	TRBJ2-3	TRBD2	CASSLGASGSGDTQYF	TGTGCCAGCAGCTTAGGGGCTAGCGGCAGTGGGGATACGCAGTATTTT
TRBV27	.	TRBJ1-3	.	CASSITGTSGNTIYF	TGTGCCAGCAGCATAACAGGCACCTCTGGAAACACCATATATTTT
TRBV28	.	TRBJ2-1	TRBD1	CANSPGRDRGGNEQFF	TGTGCCAACAGTCCAGGCCGGGACAGGGGTGGGAATGAGCAGTTCTTC
TRBV28	.	TRBJ1-4	TRBD1	CASSLTGAREKLFF	TGTGCCAGCAGTTTGACAGGGGCTAGAGAAAAACTGTTTTTT
TRBV2	.	TRBJ1-5	TRBD1	CAGRTGGNQPQHF	TGTGCCGGCAGGACAGGGGGAAATCAGCCCCAGCATTTT
TRBV7-9	.	TRBJ1-1	TRBD1	CASSLTGVSEAFF	TGTGCCAGCAGCTTAACAGGGGTATCTGAAGCTTTCTTT
TRBV30	.	TRBJ1-5	.	CAWSDRLGQPQHF	TGTGCCTGGAGTGACAGGCTAGGTCAGCCCCAGCATTTT
TRBV6-1	.	TRBJ1-6	.	CASSVGVHNSPLHF	TGTGCCAGCAGTGTAGGAGTACATAATTCACCCCTCCACTTT
TRBV27	.	TRBJ1-2	TRBD1	CASSSPGTGVYGYTF	TGTGCCAGCAGTTCCCCCGGGACAGGGGTCTATGGCTACACCTTC
TRBV15	.	TRBJ1-5	.	CATSRDRGYQPQHF	TGTGCCACCAGCAGAGATAGGGGATATCAGCCCCAGCATTTT
TRBV12-5	.	TRBJ2-7	TRBD1	CASDLRDRDLKISYEQYF	TGTGCTAGTGATCTCCGGGACAGGGACCTCAAGATCTCCTACGAGCAGTACTTC
TRBV9	once	TRBJ2-2	TRBD2	CASSVTSGSFTGELFF	TGTGCCAGCAGCGTTACTAGCGGGAGTTTTACCGGGGAGCTGTTTTTT
TRBV6-5	.	TRBJ1-1	TRBD1	CASSSDRANTEAFF	TGTGCCAGCAGCTCGGACAGGGCGAACACTGAAGCTTTCTTT
TRBV9	.	TRBJ1-6	TRBD1	CASSVGFRQGDNSPLHF	TGTGCCAGCAGCGTAGGCTTCCGACAGGGGGACAATTCACCCCTCCACTTT
TRBV7-6	.	TRBJ2-2	TRBD2	CASSPRLAGGSTGELFF	TGTGCCAGCAGCCCACGACTAGCGGGAGGATCCACCGGGGAGCTGTTTTTT
TRBV6-1	.	TRBJ2-1	TRBD1	CASSFDRDYEQFF	TGTGCCAGCAGTTTCGACAGGGATTATGAGCAGTTCTTC
TRBV5-1	.	TRBJ2-2	.	CASSLQVQNTGELFF	TGCGCCAGCAGTCTGCAGGTCCAGAACACCGGGGAGCTGTTTTTT
TRBV9	once	TRBJ1-2	.	CASSVAVTAFYGYTF	TGTGCCAGCAGCGTAGCTGTGACAGCCTTCTATGGCTACACCTTC
TRBV5-1	.	TRBJ1-2	TRBD1	CASSLQGEANYGYTF	TGCGCCAGCAGCTTGCAGGGGGAAGCTAACTATGGCTACACCTTC
TRBV5-1	.	TRBJ2-3	.	CASSLALGGAPTDTQYF	TGCGCCAGCAGCTTGGCCCTGGGGGGGGCTCCCACAGATACGCAGTATTTT
TRBV7-3	.	TRBJ2-1	TRBD2	CASSSTSASTEEQFF	TGTGCCAGCAGCTCCACTAGCGCGTCCACAGAGGAGCAGTTCTTC
TRBV5-6	.	TRBJ1-3	.	CASSAGGGNTIYF	TGTGCCAGCAGCGCGGGGGGGGGAAACACCATATATTTT
TRBV5-4	.	TRBJ2-3	TRBD2	CASSLTSGTDTQYF	TGTGCCAGCAGCTTAACTAGCGGCACAGATACGCAGTATTTT
TRBV7-9	.	TRBJ2-2	TRBD1	CSSSSLLGDRVMAGELFF	TGTTCCAGCAGCTCCCTGTTGGGGGACAGGGTCATGGCCGGGGAGCTGTTTTTT
TRBV7-9	once	TRBJ1-2	TRBD1	CASSSGQGTYGYTF	TGTGCCAGCAGCTCCGGACAGGGGACCTATGGCTACACCTTC
TRBV7-9	.	TRBJ2-3	.	CASGRGPPDTQYF	TGTGCCAGCGGGCGGGGGCCCCCAGATACGCAGTATTTT
TRBV7-7	.	TRBJ2-1	TRBD2	CASSRLAGGEQFF	TGTGCTAGCAGTAGACTAGCGGGAGGTGAGCAGTTCTTC
TRBV4-3	.	TRBJ2-7	TRBD2	CASSQDAGTSIYEQYF	TGCGCCAGCAGCCAAGATGCCGGGACTAGCATCTACGAGCAGTACTTC
TRBV7-8	.	TRBJ2-7	.	CASSTDGGREQYF	TGTGCCAGCAGCACCGACGGGGGACGGGAGCAGTACTTC
TRBV19	.	TRBJ2-1	.	CASNPGGSYNEQFF	TGTGCCAGTAACCCAGGTGGCTCATACAATGAGCAGTTCTTC
TRBV19	.	TRBJ1-5	.	CASSILPEVGSNQPQHF	TGTGCCAGTAGTATACTCCCGGAGGTGGGGAGCAATCAGCCCCAGCATTTT
TRBV15	.	TRBJ2-1	TRBD2	CATSRGAGVNEQFF	TGTGCCACCAGCAGAGGGGCGGGAGTTAATGAGCAGTTCTTC
TRBV15	.	TRBJ2-5	.	CATSGGRGEETQYF	TGTGCCACCAGCGGAGGGAGAGGAGAGGAGACCCAGTACTTC
TRBV30	.	TRBJ2-6	.	CAWKRGLYWTGANVLTF	TGTGCCTGGAAAAGGGGCCTCTACTGGACTGGGGCCAACGTCCTGACTTTC
TRBV27	.	TRBJ2-1	.	CASSPLPLADYNEQFF	TGTGCCAGCAGTCCCTTACCACTAGCAGACTACAATGAGCAGTTCTTC
TRBV9	.	TRBJ2-1	TRBD2	CASSVMGGSSDEQFF	TGTGCCAGCAGCGTAATGGGAGGGTCCTCGGATGAGCAGTTCTTC
TRBV9	.	TRBJ2-1	.	CASSVGTFPNEQFF	TGTGCCAGCAGCGTAGGGACTTTTCCCAATGAGCAGTTCTTC
TRBV5-1	few	TRBJ2-5	.	CASSFSGTRETQYF	TGCGCCAGCAGCTTTAGCGGCACCCGGGAGACCCAGTACTTC
TRBV27	few	TRBJ2-7	TRBD1	CASLAGTGGYEQYF	TGTGCCAGCTTAGCCGGGACAGGGGGCTACGAGCAGTACTTC
TRBV6-5	.	TRBJ2-5	.	CASSFTRGEGQETQYF	TGTGCCAGCAGTTTCACGCGGGGAGAGGGACAAGAGACCCAGTACTTC
TRBV19	.	TRBJ2-7	TRBD1	CASSRDYGQGSSYEQYF	TGTGCCAGTAGTAGGGACTACGGACAGGGGTCCTCCTACGAGCAGTACTTC
TRBV5-1	.	TRBJ2-7	TRBD2	CASSLTSGRNEQYF	TGCGCCAGCAGCTTGACTAGCGGGAGAAACGAGCAGTACTTC
TRBV5-1	.	TRBJ2-1	.	CASSLVTTEYNEQFF	TGCGCCAGCAGCTTGGTGACTACTGAGTACAATGAGCAGTTCTTC
TRBV6-1	once	TRBJ2-1	TRBD1	CASSAGTVYNEQFF	TGTGCCAGCAGTGCCGGGACAGTTTACAATGAGCAGTTCTTC
TRBV5-5	.	TRBJ2-7	.	CASSPRGPSSYEQYF	TGTGCCAGCAGCCCCCGAGGGCCCTCCTCCTACGAGCAGTACTTC
TRBV5-6	.	TRBJ2-3	.	CASSLLGVERVDTQYF	TGTGCCAGCAGCTTGCTGGGAGTCGAAAGAGTAGATACGCAGTATTTT
TRBV9	.	TRBJ2-2	TRBD2	CASSTRPTSGNTGELFF	TGTGCCAGCAGCACCCGCCCGACTAGCGGGAACACCGGGGAGCTGTTTTTT
TRBV5-4	.	TRBJ2-5	.	CASSLVPQETQYF	TGTGCCAGCAGCTTGGTCCCGCAAGAGACCCAGTACTTC
TRBV4-3	.	TRBJ2-7	.	CASSQGLGNPIYEQYF	TGCGCCAGCAGCCAAGGGCTCGGGAACCCCATCTACGAGCAGTACTTC
TRBV10-3	.	TRBJ2-7	TRBD1	CAISEGRGPCEQYF	TGTGCCATCAGTGAGGGCAGGGGGCCCTGCGAGCAGTACTTC
TRBV18	.	TRBJ1-4	.	CASSPPPPTEGNEKLFF	TGTGCCAGCTCACCACCGCCCCCGACAGAAGGCAATGAAAAACTGTTTTTT
TRBV5-6	.	TRBJ2-2	TRBD2	CASRLTASGITGELFF	TGTGCCAGCAGATTAACGGCTAGCGGGATCACCGGGGAGCTGTTTTTT
TRBV27	.	TRBJ2-5	.	CASSISGPETQYF	TGTGCCAGCAGTATTAGCGGCCCAGAGACCCAGTACTTC